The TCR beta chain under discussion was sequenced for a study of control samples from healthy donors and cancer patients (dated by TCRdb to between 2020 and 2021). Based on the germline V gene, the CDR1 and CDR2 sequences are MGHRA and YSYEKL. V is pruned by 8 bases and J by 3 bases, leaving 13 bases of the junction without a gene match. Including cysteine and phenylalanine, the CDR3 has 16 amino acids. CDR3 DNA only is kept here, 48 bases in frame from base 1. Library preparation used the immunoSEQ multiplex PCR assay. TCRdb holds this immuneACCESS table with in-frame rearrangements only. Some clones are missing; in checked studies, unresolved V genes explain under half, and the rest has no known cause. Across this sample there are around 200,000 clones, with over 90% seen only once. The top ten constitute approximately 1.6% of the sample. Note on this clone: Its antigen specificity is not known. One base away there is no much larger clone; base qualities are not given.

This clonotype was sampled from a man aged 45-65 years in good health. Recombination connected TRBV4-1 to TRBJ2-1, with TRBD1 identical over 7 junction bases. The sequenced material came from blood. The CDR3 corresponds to CASGSAPDRNYNEQFF. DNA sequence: TGCGCCAGCGGATCCGCCCCGGACAGGAACTACAATGAGCAGTTCTTC.